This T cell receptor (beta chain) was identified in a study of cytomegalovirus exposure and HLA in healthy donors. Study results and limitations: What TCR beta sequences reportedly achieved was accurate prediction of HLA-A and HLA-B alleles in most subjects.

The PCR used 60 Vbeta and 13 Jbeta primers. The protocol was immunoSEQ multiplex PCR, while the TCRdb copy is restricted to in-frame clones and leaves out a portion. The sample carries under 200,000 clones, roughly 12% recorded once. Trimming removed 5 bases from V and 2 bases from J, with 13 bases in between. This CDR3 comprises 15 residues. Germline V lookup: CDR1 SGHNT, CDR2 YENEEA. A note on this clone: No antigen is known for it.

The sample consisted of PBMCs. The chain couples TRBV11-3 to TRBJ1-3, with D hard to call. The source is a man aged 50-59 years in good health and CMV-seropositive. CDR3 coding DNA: TGTGCCAGCAGCCCCCCCGGGGTTGCTGGAAACACCATATATTTT. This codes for CASSPPGVAGNTIYF.